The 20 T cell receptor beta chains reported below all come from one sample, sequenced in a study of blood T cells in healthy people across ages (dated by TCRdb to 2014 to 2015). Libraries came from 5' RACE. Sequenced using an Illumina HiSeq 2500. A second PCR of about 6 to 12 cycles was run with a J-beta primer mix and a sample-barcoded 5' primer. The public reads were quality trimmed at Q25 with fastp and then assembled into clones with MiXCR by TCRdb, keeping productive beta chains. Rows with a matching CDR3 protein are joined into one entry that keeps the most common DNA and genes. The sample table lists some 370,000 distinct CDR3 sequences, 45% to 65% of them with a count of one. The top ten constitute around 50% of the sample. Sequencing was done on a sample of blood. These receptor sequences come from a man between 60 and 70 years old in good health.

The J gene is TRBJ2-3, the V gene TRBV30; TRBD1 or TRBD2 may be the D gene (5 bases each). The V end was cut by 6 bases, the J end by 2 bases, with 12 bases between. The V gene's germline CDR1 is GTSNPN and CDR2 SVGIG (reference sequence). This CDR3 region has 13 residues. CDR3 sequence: CACPGTHTDTQYF. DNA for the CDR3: TGTGCCTGCCCTGGGACCCACACAGATACGCAGTATTTT.

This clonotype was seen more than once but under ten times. The CDR3 reads CASGRTGDRQETQYF. Here the CDR3 DNA reads TGTGCCAGCGGGAGGACAGGGGACAGGCAAGAGACCCAGTACTTC. V usage is TRBV6-2 or TRBV6-3 and J usage is TRBJ2-4; 9 nucleotides agree with TRBD1. The closer fit of TRBJ2-5 to the DNA end suggests the J call may be wrong. This CDR3 has 15 residues. Germline lookup yields CDR1 MNHEY and CDR2 SVGEGT.

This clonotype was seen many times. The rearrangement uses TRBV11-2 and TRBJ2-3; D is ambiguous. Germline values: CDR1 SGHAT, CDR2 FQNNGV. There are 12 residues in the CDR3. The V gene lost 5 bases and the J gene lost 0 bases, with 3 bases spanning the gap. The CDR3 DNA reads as TGTGCCAGCAGCACCAGCACAGATACGCAGTATTTT. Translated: CASSTSTDTQYF.

CDR3 sequence (DNA): TGCAGTGCTACCTCCGGGGCCCACAATGAGCAGTTCTTC. It is translated as CSATSGAHNEQFF. V and J are TRBV20-1 and TRBJ2-1; D possibly uses TRBD1 or TRBD2 (5 bases each). Trimming took off 4 bases at V and 5 bases at J, with 12 bases between the two ends. This CDR3 region has 13 residues. The V gene's germline CDR1 is DFQATT and CDR2 SNEGSKA (reference sequence).

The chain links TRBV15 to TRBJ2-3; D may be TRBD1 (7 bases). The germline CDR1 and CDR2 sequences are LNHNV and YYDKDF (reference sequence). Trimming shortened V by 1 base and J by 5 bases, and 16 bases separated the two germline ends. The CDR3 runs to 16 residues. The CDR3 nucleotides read TGTGCCACCAGCAGAGGTACAGGGGTTAGCGGAGATACGCAGTATTTT. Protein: CATSRGTGVSGDTQYF.

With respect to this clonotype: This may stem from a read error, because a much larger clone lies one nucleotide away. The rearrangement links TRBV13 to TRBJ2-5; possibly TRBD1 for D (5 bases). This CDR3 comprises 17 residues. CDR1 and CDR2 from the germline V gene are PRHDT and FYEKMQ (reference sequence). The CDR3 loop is CVSSLGPIDRNQETQYF. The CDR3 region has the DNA TGTGTCAGCAGCTTAGGACCGATCGACAGAAACCAAGAGACCCAGTACTTC.

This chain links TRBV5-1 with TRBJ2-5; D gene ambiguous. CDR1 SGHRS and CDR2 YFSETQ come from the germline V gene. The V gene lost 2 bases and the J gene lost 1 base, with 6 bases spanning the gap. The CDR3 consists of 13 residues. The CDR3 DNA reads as TGCGCCAGCAGCTTTGTTACCCAAGAGACCCAGTACTTC. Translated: CASSFVTQETQYF. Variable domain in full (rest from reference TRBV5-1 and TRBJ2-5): KAGVTQTPRYLIKTRGQQVTLSCSPISGHRSVSWYQQTPGQGLQFLFEYFSETQRNKGNFPGRFSGRQFSNSRSEMNVSTLELGDSALYLCASSFVTQETQYFGPGTRLLVL.

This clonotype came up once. This CDR3 is CATSPGLFYEQYF. The CDR3 DNA reads TGTGCCACCTCCCCGGGACTATTCTACGAGCAGTACTTC. V and J are TRBV24-1 and TRBJ2-7; 7 bases map to TRBD2. This CDR3 has 13 amino acids. CDR1 is KGHDR and CDR2 is SFDVKD in the germline V gene. Trimming removed 9 bases from V and 3 bases from J; junction bases left unmatched: 7.

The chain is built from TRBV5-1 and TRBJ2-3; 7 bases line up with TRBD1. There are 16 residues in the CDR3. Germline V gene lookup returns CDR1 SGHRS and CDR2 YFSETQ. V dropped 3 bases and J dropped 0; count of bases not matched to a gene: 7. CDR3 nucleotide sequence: TGCGCCAGCAGCTACGGACAGGCAAAGAGCACAGATACGCAGTATTTT. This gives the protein CASSYGQAKSTDTQYF.

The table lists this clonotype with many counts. The CDR3 DNA reads TGTGCCAGCAGCCAAGATATGGACGCGGCGGGGGCTGGAGAGACCCAGTACTTC. Translated: CASSQDMDAAGAGETQYF. V and J are TRBV3-1 and TRBJ2-5, with D perhaps matching TRBD2 (7 bases). V dropped 0 bases and J dropped 4 bases, with 21 bases sitting between them. The germline CDR1 and CDR2 sequences are LGHDT and YNNKEL (reference sequence). There are 18 residues in the CDR3.

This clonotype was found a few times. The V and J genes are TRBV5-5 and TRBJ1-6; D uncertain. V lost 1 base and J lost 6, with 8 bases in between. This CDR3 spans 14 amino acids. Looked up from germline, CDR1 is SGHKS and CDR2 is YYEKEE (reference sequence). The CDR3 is CASSLQTVNSPLHF. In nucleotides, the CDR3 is TGTGCCAGCAGCTTGCAGACGGTTAATTCACCCCTCCACTTT.

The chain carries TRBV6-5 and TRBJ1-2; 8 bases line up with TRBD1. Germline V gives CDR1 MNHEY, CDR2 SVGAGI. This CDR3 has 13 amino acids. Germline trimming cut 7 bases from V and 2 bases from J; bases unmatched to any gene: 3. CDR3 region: CASKTGVNYGYTF. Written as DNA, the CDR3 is TGTGCCAGCAAGACAGGGGTAAACTATGGCTACACCTTC.

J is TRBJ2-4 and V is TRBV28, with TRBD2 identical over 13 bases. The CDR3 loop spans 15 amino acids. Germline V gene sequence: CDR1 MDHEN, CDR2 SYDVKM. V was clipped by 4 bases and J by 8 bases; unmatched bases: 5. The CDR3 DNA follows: TGTGCCAGCAGTTCGAGGACTAGCGGGAGTGACATTCAGTACTTC. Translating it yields CASSSRTSGSDIQYF.

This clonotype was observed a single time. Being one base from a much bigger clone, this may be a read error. The CDR3, as DNA: TGCGCCAGCAGTTATCCGCTCCCGGGCGAGACCCAGTACTTC. Its protein product is CASSYPLPGETQYF. V is TRBV5-1 and J is TRBJ2-5; D not certain. Germline values: CDR1 SGHRS, CDR2 YFSETQ. This CDR3 spans 14 amino acids. V lost 5 bases to trimming and J lost 5 bases, with 16 bases between them.

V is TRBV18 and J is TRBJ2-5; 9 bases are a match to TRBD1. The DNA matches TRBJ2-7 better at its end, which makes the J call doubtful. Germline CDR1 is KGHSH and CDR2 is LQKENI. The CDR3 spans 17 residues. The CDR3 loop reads CASSPLQGAKILHEQYF. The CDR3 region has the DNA TGTGCCAGCTCACCCTTACAGGGGGCGAAGATATTACACGAGCAGTACTTC.

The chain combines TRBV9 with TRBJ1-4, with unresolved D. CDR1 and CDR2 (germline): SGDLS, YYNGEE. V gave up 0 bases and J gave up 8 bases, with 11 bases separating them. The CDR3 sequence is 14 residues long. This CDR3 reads CASSVAPRDEKLFF. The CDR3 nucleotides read TGTGCCAGCAGCGTAGCCCCTAGAGACGAAAAACTGTTTTTT.

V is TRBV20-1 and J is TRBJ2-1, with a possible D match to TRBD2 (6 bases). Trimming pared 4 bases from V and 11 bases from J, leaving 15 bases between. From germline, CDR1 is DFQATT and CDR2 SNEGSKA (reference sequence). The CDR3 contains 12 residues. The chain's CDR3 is CSANPTSNQQFF. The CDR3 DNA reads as TGCAGTGCTAATCCGACTAGTAATCAGCAGTTCTTC.

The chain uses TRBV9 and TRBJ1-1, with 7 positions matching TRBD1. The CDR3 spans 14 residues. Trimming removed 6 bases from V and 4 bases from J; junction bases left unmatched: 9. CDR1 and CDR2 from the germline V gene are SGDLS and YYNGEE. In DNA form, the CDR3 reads TGTGCCAGCACCTCCAACAGGGGAAGCACTGAAGCTTTCTTT. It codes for CASTSNRGSTEAFF.

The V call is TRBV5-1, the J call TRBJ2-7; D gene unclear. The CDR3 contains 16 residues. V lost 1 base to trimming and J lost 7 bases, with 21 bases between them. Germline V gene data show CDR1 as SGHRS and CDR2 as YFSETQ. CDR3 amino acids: CASSLMATGLNNEQYF. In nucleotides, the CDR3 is TGCGCCAGCAGCTTGATGGCTACCGGGCTCAACAATGAGCAGTACTTC.

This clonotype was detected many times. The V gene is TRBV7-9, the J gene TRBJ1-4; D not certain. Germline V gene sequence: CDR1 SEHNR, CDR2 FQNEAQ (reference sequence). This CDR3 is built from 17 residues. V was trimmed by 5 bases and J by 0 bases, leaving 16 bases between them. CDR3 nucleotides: TGTGCCAGCAGCCCACGGCAGGAGAAGGCAACTAATGAAAAACTGTTTTTT. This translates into CASSPRQEKATNEKLFF.